This T cell receptor (beta chain) was found in a study of identifying expanded T cells in peripheral blood. Study-level points and caveats: Differentially abundant clones: 0.95 to 1.5 between replicates, 16.4 at around 14 days, approximately 19 at four.

Healthy donors had no documented immune events, such as infections, while sampled. Trimming removed 6 bases from V and 4 bases from J, with 10 bases in between. The length of the CDR3 is 13 residues. Germline-derived CDR1 and CDR2 are SGHTA and FQGTGA. This clone was picked up one time. Antigen unknown. Sequencing was performed with immunoSEQ multiplex PCR; in TCRdb, only in-frame clones are kept and a portion is missing. The table has around 57,000 clones, about 89% seen once. The chain is built from TRBV7-3 and TRBJ1-3, with no clear D. The source of this sequence is a person between 18 and 75 years old in good health. Sequenced material: blood. The CDR3 nucleotides read TGTGCCAGCAGGGAAGCGGGGGGAAACACCATATATTTT. Encoded protein: CASREAGGNTIYF.